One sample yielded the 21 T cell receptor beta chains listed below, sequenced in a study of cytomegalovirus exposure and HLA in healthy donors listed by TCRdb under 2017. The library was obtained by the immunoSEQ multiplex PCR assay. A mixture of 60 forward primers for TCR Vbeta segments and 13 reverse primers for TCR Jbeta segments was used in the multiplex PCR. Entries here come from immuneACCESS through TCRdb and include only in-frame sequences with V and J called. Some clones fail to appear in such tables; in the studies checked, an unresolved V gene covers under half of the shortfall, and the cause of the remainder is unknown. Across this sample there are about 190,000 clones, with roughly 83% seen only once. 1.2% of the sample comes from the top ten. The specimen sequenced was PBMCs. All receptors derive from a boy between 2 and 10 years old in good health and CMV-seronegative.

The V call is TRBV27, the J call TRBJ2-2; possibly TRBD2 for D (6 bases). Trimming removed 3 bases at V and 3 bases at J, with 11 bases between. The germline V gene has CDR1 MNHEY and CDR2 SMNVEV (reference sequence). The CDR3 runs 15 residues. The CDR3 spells CASSFAGRDTGELFF. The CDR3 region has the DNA TGTGCCAGCAGTTTCGCGGGGCGAGACACCGGGGAGCTGTTTTTT.

The CDR3 is CASSSRRRLNTGELFF. The CDR3 DNA sequence: TGTGCCAGCAGTTCAAGGAGGAGGCTGAACACCGGGGAGCTGTTTTTT. J is TRBJ2-2 and V is TRBV6-5, with TRBD2 as a possible D gene (5 bases). V lost 4 bases to trimming and J lost 1 base, with 13 bases between them. This CDR3 region has 16 residues. Germline-derived CDR1 and CDR2 are MNHEY and SVGAGI.

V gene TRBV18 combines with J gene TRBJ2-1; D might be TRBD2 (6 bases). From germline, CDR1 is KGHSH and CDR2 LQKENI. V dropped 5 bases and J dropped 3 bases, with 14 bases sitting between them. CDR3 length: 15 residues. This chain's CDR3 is CASSTMGSGYNEQFF. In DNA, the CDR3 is TGTGCCAGCTCAACCATGGGTAGCGGCTACAATGAGCAGTTCTTC.

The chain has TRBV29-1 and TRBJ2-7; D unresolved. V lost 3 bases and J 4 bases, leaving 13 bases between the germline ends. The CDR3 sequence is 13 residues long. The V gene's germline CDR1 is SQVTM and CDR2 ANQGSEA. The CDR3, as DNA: TGCAGCGTTGAGGAAGGTTCGAGGTACGAGCAGTACTTC. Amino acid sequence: CSVEEGSRYEQYF.

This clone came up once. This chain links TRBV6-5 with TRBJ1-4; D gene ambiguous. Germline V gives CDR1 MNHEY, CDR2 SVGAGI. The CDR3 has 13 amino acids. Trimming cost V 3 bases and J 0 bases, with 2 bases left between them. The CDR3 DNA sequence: TGTGCCAGCAGTTATACAACTAATGAAAAACTGTTTTTT. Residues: CASSYTTNEKLFF.

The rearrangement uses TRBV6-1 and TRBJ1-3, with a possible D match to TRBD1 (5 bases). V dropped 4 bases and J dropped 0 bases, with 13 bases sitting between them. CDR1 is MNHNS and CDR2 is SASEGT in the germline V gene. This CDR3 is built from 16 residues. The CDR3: CASSGGLLISGNTIYF. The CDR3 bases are TGTGCCAGCAGTGGGGGACTCCTGATCTCTGGAAACACCATATATTTT.

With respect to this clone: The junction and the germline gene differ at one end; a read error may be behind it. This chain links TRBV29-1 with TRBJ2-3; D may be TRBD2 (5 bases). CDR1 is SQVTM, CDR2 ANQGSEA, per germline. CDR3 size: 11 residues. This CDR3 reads CGVARGDTQYF. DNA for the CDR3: TGCGGCGTTGCTCGGGGAGATACGCAGTATTTT.

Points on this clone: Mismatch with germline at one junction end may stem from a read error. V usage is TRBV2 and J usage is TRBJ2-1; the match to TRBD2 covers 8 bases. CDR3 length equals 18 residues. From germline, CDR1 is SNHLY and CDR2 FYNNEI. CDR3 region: CASSGSRPPGLGSLELFF. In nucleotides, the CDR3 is TGTGCCAGCAGTGGGAGTCGCCCGCCGGGACTAGGGAGTCTTGAGCTGTTCTTC. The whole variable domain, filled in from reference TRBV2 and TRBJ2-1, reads EPEVTQTPSHQVTQMGQEVILRCVPISNHLYFYWYRQILGQKVEFLVSFYNNEISEKSEIFDDQFSVERPDGSNFTLKIRSTKLEDSAMYFCASSGSRPPGLGSLELFFGPGTRLTVL.

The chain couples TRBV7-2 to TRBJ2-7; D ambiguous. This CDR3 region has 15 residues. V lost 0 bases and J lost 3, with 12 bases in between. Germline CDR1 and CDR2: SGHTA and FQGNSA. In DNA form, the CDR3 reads TGTGCCAGCAGCTTAGCCTCGCGACTCGGCTACGAGCAGTACGTC. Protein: CASSLASRLGYEQYV.

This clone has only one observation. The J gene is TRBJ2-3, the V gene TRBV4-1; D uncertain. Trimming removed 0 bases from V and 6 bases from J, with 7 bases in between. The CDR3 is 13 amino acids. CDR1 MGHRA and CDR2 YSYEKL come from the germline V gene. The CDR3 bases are TGCGCCAGCAGCCAAGATCTCGGGGATACGCAGTATTTT. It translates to CASSQDLGDTQYF.

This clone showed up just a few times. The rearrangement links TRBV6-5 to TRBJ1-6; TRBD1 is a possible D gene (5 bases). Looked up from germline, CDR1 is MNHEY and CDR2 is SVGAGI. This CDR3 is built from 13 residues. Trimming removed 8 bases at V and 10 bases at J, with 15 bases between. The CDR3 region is CASGGELNSPLHF. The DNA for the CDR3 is TGTGCCAGCGGGGGGGAATTAAACTCACCCCTCCACTTT.

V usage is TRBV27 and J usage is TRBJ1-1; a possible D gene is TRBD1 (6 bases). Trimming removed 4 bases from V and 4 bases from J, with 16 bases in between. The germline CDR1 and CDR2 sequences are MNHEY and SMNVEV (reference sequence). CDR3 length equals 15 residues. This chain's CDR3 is CASSSRTVGPTEAFF. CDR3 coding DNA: TGTGCCAGCAGTTCCCGGACAGTTGGGCCCACTGAAGCTTTCTTT.

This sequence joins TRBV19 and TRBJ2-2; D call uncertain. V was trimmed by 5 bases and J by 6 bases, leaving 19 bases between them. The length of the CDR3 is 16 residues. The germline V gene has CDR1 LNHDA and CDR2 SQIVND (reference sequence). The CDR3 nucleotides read TGTGCCAGTAGTCTCCAGACTCGACTGGTCGCCGGGGAGCTGTTTTTT. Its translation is CASSLQTRLVAGELFF.

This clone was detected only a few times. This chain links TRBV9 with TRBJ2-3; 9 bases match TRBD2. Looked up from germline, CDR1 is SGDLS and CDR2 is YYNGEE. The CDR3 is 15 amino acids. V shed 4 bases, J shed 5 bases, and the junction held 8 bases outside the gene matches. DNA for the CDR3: TGTGCCAGCAGCCCTAGCGGGATCTTTCAAGATACGCAGTATTTT. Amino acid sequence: CASSPSGIFQDTQYF.

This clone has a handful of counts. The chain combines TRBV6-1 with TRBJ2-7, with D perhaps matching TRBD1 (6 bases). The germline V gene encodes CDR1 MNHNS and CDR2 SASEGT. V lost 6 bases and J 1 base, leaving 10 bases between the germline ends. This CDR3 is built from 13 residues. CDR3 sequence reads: CASSNRASYEQYV. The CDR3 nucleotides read TGTGCCAGCAGCAACAGGGCATCCTACGAGCAGTACGTC.

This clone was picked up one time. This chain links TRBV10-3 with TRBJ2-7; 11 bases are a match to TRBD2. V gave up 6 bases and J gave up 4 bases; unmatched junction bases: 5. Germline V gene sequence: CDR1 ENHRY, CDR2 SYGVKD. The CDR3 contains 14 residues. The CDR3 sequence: CAIRPLAGVYEQYF. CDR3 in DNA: TGTGCCATCAGGCCACTAGCGGGAGTATACGAGCAGTACTTC.

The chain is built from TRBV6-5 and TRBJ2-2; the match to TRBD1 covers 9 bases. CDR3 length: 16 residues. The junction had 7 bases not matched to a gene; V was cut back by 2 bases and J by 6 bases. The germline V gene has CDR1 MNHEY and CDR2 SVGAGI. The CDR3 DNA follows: TGTGCCAGCAGTTACACCACAGGGGGCGTCGCCGGGGAGCTGTTTTTT. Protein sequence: CASSYTTGGVAGELFF.

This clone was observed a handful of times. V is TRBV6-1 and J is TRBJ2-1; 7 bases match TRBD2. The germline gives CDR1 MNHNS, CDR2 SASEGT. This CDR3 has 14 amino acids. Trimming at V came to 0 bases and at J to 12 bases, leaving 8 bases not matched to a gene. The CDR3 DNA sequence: TGTGCCAGCAGTGAAGCGCACTGGACGGGAGGGCAGTTCTTC. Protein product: CASSEAHWTGGQFF.

CDR3 DNA: TGTGCCAGCAGGCGGGACAGATCTAACACCGGGGAGCTGTTTTTT. Protein: CASRRDRSNTGELFF. This chain uses TRBV6-5 with TRBJ2-2, with D maybe TRBD1 (7 bases). The CDR3 extends over 15 amino acids. Germline CDR1 MNHEY, CDR2 SVGAGI. V was pared by 6 bases and J by 2 bases, with 13 bases between.

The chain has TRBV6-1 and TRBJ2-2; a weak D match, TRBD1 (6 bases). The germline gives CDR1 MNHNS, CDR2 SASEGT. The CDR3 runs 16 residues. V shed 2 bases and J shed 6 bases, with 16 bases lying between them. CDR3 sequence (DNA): TGTGCCAGCAGTGAATCCTCAGGGGCCGGGGCCGGGGAGCTGTTTTTT. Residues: CASSESSGAGAGELFF.

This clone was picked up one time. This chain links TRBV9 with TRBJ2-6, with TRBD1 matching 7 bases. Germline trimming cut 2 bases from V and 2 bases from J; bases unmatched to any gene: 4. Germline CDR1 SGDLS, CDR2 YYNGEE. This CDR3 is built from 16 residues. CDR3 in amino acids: CASSVSGGPGANVLTF. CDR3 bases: TGTGCCAGCAGCGTTTCAGGGGGACCTGGGGCCAACGTCCTGACTTTC.